This T cell receptor (beta chain) originates from a study of monozygotic twins with inflammatory bowel disease. Study-level findings and limits: For IBD patients, clonotypes shared with others were fewer than for healthy twins, especially with disease activity. The authors found no support for a single strong IBD-associated signal or clonotype.

TCRdb reprocessed the 5' RACE reads, with one entry per CDR3 protein and no DNA. The sample shows 440,000 or so distinct CDR3 sequences, and 2% to 3% sits with its ten largest clones. In the case of this clonotype: Antigen unknown.

The CDR3 sequence is 17 residues long. Germline CDR1 and CDR2: SGHTA and FQGTGA. The sample comprised blood. This sequence was found in a human donor with ulcerative colitis or Crohn's disease, or a healthy co-twin of an affected twin (not recorded which). V usage is TRBV7-3 and J usage is TRBJ1-1; the D call from TCRdb, TRBD1, cannot be confirmed without DNA. This CDR3 reads CASSLGFGGGLNTEAFF.